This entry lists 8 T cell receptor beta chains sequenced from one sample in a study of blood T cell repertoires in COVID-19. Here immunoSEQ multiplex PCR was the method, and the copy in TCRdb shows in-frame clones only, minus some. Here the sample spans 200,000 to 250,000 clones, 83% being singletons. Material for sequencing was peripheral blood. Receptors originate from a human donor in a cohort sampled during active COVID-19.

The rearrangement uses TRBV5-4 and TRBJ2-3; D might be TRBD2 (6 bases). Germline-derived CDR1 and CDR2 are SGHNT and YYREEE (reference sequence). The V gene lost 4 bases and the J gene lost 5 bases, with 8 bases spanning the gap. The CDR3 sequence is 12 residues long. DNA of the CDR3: TGTGCCAGCAGCCCGGGACTAGATACGCAGTATTTT. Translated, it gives CASSPGLDTQYF.

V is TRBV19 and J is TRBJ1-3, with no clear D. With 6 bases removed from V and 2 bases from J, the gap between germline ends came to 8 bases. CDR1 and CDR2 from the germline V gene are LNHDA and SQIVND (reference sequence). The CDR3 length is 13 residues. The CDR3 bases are TGTGCCAGTAGGTCGGAGGCTGGAAACACCATATATTTT. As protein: CASRSEAGNTIYF. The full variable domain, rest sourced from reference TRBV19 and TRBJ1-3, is DGGITQSPKYLFRKEGQNVTLSCEQNLNHDAMYWYRQDPGQGLRLIYYSQIVNDFQKGDIAEGYSVSREKKESFPLTVTSAQKNPTAFYLCASRSEAGNTIYFGEGSWLTVV.

The CDR3 region is CASSIRGMGNQPQHF. DNA of the CDR3: TGTGCCAGCAGCATAAGGGGGATGGGCAATCAGCCCCAGCATTTT. This chain joins TRBV5-8 and TRBJ1-5; D possibly corresponds to TRBD1 (6 bases). The ends were cut back, 4 bases at V and 2 bases at J, with 13 bases in the middle. CDR1 and CDR2 (germline): SGHTS, YDEGEE. The CDR3 totals 15 residues. The complete variable domain, with remaining parts taken from reference TRBV5-8 and TRBJ1-5, reads EAGVTQSPTHLIKTRGQQATLRCSPISGHTSVYWYQQALGLGLQFLLWYDEGEERNRGNFPPRFSGRQFPNYSSELNVNALELEDSALYLCASSIRGMGNQPQHFGDGTRLSIL.

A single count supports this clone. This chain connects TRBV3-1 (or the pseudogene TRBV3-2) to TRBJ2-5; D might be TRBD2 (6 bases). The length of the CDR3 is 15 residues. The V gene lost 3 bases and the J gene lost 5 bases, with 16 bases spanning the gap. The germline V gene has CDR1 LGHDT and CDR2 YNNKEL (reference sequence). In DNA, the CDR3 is TGTGCCAGCAGCCATTTTCTGGGAGGCGGGGAGACCCAGTACTTC. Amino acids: CASSHFLGGGETQYF.

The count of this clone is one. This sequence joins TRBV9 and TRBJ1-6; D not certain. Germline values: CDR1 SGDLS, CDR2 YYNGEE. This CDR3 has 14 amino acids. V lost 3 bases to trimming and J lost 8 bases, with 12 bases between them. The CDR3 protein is CASSAASGDSPLHF. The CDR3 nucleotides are TGTGCCAGCAGCGCCGCCTCGGGAGATTCACCCCTCCACTTT.

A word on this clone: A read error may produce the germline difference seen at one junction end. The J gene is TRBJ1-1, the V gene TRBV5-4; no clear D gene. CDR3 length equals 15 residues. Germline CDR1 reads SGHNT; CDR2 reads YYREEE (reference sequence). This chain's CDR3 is CASRLVTTPNTEAFF. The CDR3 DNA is TGTGCCAGCAGGTTGGTGACGACTCCTAACACTGAAGCTTTCTTT.

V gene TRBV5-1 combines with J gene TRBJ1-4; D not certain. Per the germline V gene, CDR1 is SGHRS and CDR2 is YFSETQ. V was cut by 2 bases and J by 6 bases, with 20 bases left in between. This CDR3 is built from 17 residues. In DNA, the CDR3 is TGCGCCAGCAGCTTAAGTAGAGGTCGCCTTAGCGATGAAAAACTGTTTTTT. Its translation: CASSLSRGRLSDEKLFF.

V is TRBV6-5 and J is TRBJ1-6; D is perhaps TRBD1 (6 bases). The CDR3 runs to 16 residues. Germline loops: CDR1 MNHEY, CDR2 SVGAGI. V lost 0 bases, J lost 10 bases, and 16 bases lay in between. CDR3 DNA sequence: TGTGCCAGCAGTTACTCCGGGACACAGAAAGGCTCACCCCTCCACTTT. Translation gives CASSYSGTQKGSPLHF.